The present TCR beta chain was sequenced within a study of identical twins. The study's findings and limits: Where out-of-frame alpha sequences were twin-shared, they showed excess low generation probability.

All donors were healthy Caucasians. In this sample, this clonotype turned up many times. The target antigen is unknown. TCRdb analysed the 5' RACE reads with MiXCR anew, one entry per CDR3 protein. The sample has approximately 590,000 distinct CDR3 sequences, nearly 10% seen once; the top ten hold more than 2.5%. This CDR3 contains 16 residues. The ends were cut back, 4 bases at V and 0 bases at J, with 16 bases in the middle. Germline V gene sequence: CDR1 SEHNR, CDR2 FQNEAQ (reference sequence). The same data also contributed to another study, on yellow fever vaccine responses in identical twins. That paper states: Twins' vaccine T cell response reportedly gave the appearance of partial convergence and partial personalization.

The TCR sequence derives from a woman between 18 and 29 years old in good health. The sequencing sample was made of PBMCs. V and J are TRBV7-9 and TRBJ2-7, with a possible D match to TRBD1 (5 bases). The CDR3 loop reads CASSSPQPDSSYEQYF. CDR3 DNA: TGTGCCAGCAGCTCCCCTCAACCCGACAGCTCCTACGAGCAGTACTTC.